This passage covers 3 T cell receptor beta chains from one sample sequenced in a study of CD8+CD57+ T cells in acquired aplastic anemia (dated by TCRdb to about 2018). The run used an Illumina HiSeq 2000. Genomic DNA was used as template for profiling of TCR beta VDJ combinations and CDR3 sequences. The raw public data were reprocessed by TCRdb itself: fastp quality trimming at Q25, MiXCR clonotype calling, in-frame beta chains only. Rows merge per CDR3 protein into single entries with the most common DNA and genes. The sample includes some 180,000 distinct CDR3 sequences, with about 44% observed a single time. The ten largest clones add up to 10% to 15% of the sample. Flow cytometry had shown CD8+CD57+ cell expansion in the patients selected for sequencing. The material sequenced was sorted CD4+, CD8+, or CD8+CD57+ T cells (not recorded which) from PBMCs. These receptors were collected from a human donor with aplastic anemia.

The rearrangement joins TRBV5-1 to TRBJ1-1; D might be TRBD1 (6 bases). The CDR3 covers 15 residues. Germline CDR1 SGHRS, CDR2 YFSETQ. The V gene lost 1 base and the J gene lost 1 base, with 11 bases spanning the gap. In DNA form, the CDR3 reads TGCGCCAGCAGCTTGAACAGGGTGACGAACACTGAAGCTTTCTTT. The encoded protein is CASSLNRVTNTEAFF.

The chain is built from TRBV19 and TRBJ1-4, with D hard to call. Germline V lookup: CDR1 LNHDA, CDR2 SQIVND (reference sequence). The V end was cut by 5 bases, the J end by 5 bases, with 9 bases between. The CDR3 consists of 13 residues. CDR3 residues: CASSHQRNEKLFF. The CDR3 bases are TGTGCCAGTAGTCATCAACGGAATGAAAAACTGTTTTTT.

This chain links TRBV24-1 with TRBJ2-2; 11 bases are a match to TRBD1. Losses at the gene ends were 2 bases for V and 5 bases for J; bases not matched to a gene: 6. This CDR3 has 17 amino acids. Germline CDR1 reads KGHDR; CDR2 reads SFDVKD. The DNA of the CDR3 is TGTGCCACCAGTGATTATGCCGGGACAGGGGGGACCGGGGAGCTGTTTTTT. It codes for CATSDYAGTGGTGELFF.